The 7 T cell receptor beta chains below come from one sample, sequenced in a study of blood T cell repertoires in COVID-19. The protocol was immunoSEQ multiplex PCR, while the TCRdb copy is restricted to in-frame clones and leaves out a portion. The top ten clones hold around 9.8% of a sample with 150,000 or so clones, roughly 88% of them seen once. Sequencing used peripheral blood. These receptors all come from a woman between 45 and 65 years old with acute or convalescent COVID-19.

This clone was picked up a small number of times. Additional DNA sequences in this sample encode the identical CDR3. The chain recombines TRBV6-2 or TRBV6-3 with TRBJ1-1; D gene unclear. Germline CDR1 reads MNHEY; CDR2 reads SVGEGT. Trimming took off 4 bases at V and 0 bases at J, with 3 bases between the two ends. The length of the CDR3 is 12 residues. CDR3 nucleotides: TGTGCCAGCAGTTCAGTGAACACTGAAGCTTTCTTT. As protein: CASSSVNTEAFF.

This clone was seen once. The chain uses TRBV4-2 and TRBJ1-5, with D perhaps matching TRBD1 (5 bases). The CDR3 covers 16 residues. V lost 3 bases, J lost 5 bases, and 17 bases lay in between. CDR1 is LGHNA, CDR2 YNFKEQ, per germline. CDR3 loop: CASSQGRGWGDQPQHF. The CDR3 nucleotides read TGTGCCAGCAGCCAGGGGCGGGGTTGGGGCGATCAGCCCCAGCATTTT.

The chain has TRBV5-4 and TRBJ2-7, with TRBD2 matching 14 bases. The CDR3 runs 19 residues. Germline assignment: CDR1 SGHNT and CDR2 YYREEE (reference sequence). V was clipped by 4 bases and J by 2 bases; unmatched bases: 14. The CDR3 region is CASSPGLAGVSGVTYEQYF. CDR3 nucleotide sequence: TGTGCCAGCAGCCCGGGACTAGCGGGAGTCAGTGGGGTGACCTACGAGCAGTACTTC.

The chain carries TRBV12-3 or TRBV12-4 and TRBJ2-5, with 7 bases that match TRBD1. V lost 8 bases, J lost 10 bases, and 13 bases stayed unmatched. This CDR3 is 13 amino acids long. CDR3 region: CASGTRDRVIQYF. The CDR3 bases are TGTGCCAGCGGTACACGGGACAGAGTTATCCAGTACTTC.

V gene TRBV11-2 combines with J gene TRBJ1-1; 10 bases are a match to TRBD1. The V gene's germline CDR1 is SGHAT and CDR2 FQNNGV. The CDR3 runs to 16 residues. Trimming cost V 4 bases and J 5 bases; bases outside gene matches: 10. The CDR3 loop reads CASSSSLGQGLTEAFF. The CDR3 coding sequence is TGTGCCAGCAGCTCCTCGTTGGGACAGGGGTTAACTGAAGCTTTCTTT.

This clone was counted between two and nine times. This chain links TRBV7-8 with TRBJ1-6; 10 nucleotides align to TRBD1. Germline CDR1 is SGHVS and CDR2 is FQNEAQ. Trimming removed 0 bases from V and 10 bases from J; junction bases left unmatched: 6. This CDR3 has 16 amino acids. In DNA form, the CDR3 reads TGTGCCAGCAGCTTAGCTGACAGGGGGCTGGGATCACCCCTCCACTTT. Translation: CASSLADRGLGSPLHF.

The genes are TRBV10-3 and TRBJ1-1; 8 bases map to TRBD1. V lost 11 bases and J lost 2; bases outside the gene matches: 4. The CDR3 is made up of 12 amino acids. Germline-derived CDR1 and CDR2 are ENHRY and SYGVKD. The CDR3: CAVGQGNTEAFF. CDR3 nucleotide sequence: TGTGCCGTTGGACAGGGCAACACTGAAGCTTTCTTT.